Below are 23 T cell receptor beta chains sequenced from a single sample in a study of blood T cell repertoires in COVID-19. Generated by immunoSEQ multiplex PCR, the TCRdb table keeps only in-frame clones and is missing some. The repertoire holds about 92,000 clones, with around 67% as singletons. The material sequenced was peripheral blood. The source is an older woman in a cohort sampled during active or convalescent COVID-19.

The CDR3 reads CASSVGLAGGLDTQYF. CDR3 bases: TGTGCCAGCAGCGTAGGACTAGCGGGGGGGCTAGATACGCAGTATTTT. J is TRBJ2-3 and V is TRBV9, with TRBD2 matching 14 bases. Germline values: CDR1 SGDLS, CDR2 YYNGEE. V lost 0 bases to trimming and J lost 5 bases; unmatched junction nucleotides: 2. There are 16 residues in the CDR3.

The rearrangement links TRBV30 to TRBJ1-1; D may be TRBD1 (6 bases). This CDR3 is built from 16 residues. V gave up 4 bases and J gave up 1 base, with 19 bases separating them. Germline V gives CDR1 GTSNPN, CDR2 SVGIG (reference sequence). The CDR3 sequence is CAWTPGHRARNTEAFF. The CDR3 region has the DNA TGTGCCTGGACTCCGGGGCACAGGGCCAGGAACACTGAAGCTTTCTTT.

The J gene is TRBJ1-1, the V gene TRBV28; 8 nucleotides line up with TRBD1. From germline, CDR1 is MDHEN and CDR2 SYDVKM. The V gene end was trimmed by 7 bases and the J gene end by 3 bases; junction bases not matched to a gene: 16. This CDR3 has 17 residues. CDR3 sequence (DNA): TGTGCCAGCACCCTCGACAGGGGCGTAATTCGGGACACTGAAGCTTTCTTT. Translating gives CASTLDRGVIRDTEAFF. The variable domain in full, completed from reference TRBV28 and TRBJ1-1, reads DVKVTQSSRYLVKRTGEKVFLECVQDMDHENMFWYRQDPGLGLRLIYFSYDVKMKEKGDIPEGYSVSREKKERFSLILESASTNQTSMYLCASTLDRGVIRDTEAFFGQGTRLTVV.

The chain carries TRBV18 and TRBJ2-2, with 9 nucleotides matching TRBD1. The CDR3 totals 16 residues. From germline, CDR1 is KGHSH and CDR2 LQKENI. V lost 2 bases to trimming and J lost 7 bases; unmatched junction nucleotides: 8. CDR3 protein: CASSPRGTGLVGELFF. CDR3 DNA sequence: TGTGCCAGCTCACCAAGGGGGACAGGGCTCGTCGGGGAGCTGTTTTTT.

The CDR3, as DNA: TGTGCCAGCAGTGTTGGGCAGGGTATGGATGAGCAGTTCTTC. It codes for CASSVGQGMDEQFF. The chain recombines TRBV25-1 with TRBJ2-1; TRBD1 is a possible D gene (5 bases). The CDR3 is 14 residues long. Germline V gene sequence: CDR1 MGHDK, CDR2 SYGVNS. Trimming removed 4 bases at V and 8 bases at J, with 15 bases between.

This clone was seen a single time. The chain is built from TRBV7-8 and TRBJ1-2; 7 bases align to TRBD1. V lost 5 bases to trimming and J lost 1 base; unmatched junction nucleotides: 10. Germline-derived CDR1 and CDR2 are SGHVS and FQNEAQ. The length of the CDR3 is 16 residues. The CDR3 DNA sequence: TGTGCCAGCAGCGCACCGACAGGGAATATTAACTATGGCTACACCTTC. Protein product: CASSAPTGNINYGYTF.

V is TRBV5-1 and J is TRBJ2-1, with D unresolved. The CDR3 is 14 residues long. V was clipped by 0 bases and J by 3 bases, with 7 bases between them. The V gene's germline CDR1 is SGHRS and CDR2 YFSETQ. CDR3 in amino acids: CASSLDKSYNEQFF. Here the CDR3 DNA reads TGCGCCAGCAGCTTGGACAAAAGCTACAATGAGCAGTTCTTC.

The chain uses TRBV19 and TRBJ1-1, with a tentative D call TRBD1 (5 bases). Germline-derived CDR1 and CDR2 are LNHDA and SQIVND (reference sequence). The CDR3 consists of 17 residues. V lost 2 bases and J 0 bases, leaving 16 bases between the germline ends. The CDR3 region is CASSIKRLQGMNTEAFF. CDR3 nucleotide sequence: TGTGCCAGTAGTATAAAACGGTTGCAGGGAATGAACACTGAAGCTTTCTTT.

DNA of the CDR3: TGTGCCTGGAGTCCCAAACTCCTTGAGAATCAGCCCCAGCATTTT. Translation gives CAWSPKLLENQPQHF. The chain employs TRBV30 and TRBJ1-5; D unresolved. Looked up from germline, CDR1 is GTSNPN and CDR2 is SVGIG (reference sequence). The CDR3 loop spans 15 amino acids. Trimming left V 2 bases short and J 4 bases short, with 15 bases between.

This clone was seen only once. V and J are TRBV3-1 (or the pseudogene TRBV3-2) and TRBJ2-6, with D possibly matching TRBD1 (6 bases). V was pared by 5 bases and J by 4 bases, with 21 bases between. The CDR3 sequence is 18 residues long. Germline CDR1 and CDR2: LGHDT and YNNKEL (reference sequence). The CDR3 reads CASSGRQATTTGANVLTF. CDR3 nucleotides: TGTGCCAGCAGCGGAAGACAGGCCACCACGACGGGGGCCAACGTCCTGACTTTC.

In this sample, this clone turned up a few times. The chain is built from TRBV20-1 and TRBJ1-1; a possible D gene is TRBD1 (5 bases). This CDR3 spans 11 amino acids. Trimming removed 4 bases from V and 6 bases from J, with 9 bases in between. Germline V lookup: CDR1 DFQATT, CDR2 SNEGSKA (reference sequence). CDR3 DNA: TGCAGTGCTACAGGGTTCGCTGAAGCTTTCTTT. This gives the protein CSATGFAEAFF.

This clone was picked up a small number of times. This rearrangement joins TRBV28 to TRBJ1-5; 10 positions match TRBD1. The CDR3 has 16 amino acids. V was pared by 4 bases and J by 2 bases, with 5 bases of the junction left unmatched. The germline V gene encodes CDR1 MDHEN and CDR2 SYDVKM. The CDR3 nucleotides are TGTGCCAGCAGTTCAGACAGGGGGCGTCGCAATCAGCCCCAGCATTTT. This encodes CASSSDRGRRNQPQHF.

V and J are TRBV4-1 and TRBJ2-7, with 10 bases that match TRBD2. Trimming removed 1 base from V and 0 bases from J; junction bases left unmatched: 0. CDR3 length: 15 amino acids. Germline lookup yields CDR1 MGHRA and CDR2 YSYEKL. CDR3 residues: CASSQVAGGSYEQYF. The CDR3 region has the DNA TGCGCCAGCAGCCAAGTAGCGGGGGGCTCCTACGAGCAGTACTTC.

There are a few counts of this clone. The J gene is TRBJ1-6, the V gene TRBV7-3; D possibly corresponds to TRBD1 (5 bases). Germline V gene data show CDR1 as SGHTA and CDR2 as FQGTGA. V gave up 1 base and J gave up 7 bases, with 8 bases separating them. CDR3 length equals 14 residues. The CDR3 DNA reads as TGTGCCAGCAGCTTAATTCCAGGGAATTCACCCCTCCACTTT. It codes for CASSLIPGNSPLHF.

The chain combines TRBV5-1 with TRBJ2-5; 8 nucleotides agree with TRBD2. Germline CDR1 reads SGHRS; CDR2 reads YFSETQ. J lost 5 bases, V lost 4 bases, and 13 bases had no gene match. The CDR3 is made up of 16 amino acids. CDR3 region: CASSLLPGLDVETQYF. CDR3 nucleotides: TGCGCCAGCAGCCTGTTACCGGGACTAGATGTGGAGACCCAGTACTTC.

The CDR3 nucleotides are TGTGCCAGCAGCCAAGGAGGGGCAGGGGGCGAAAACTATGGCTACACCTTC. Protein sequence: CASSQGGAGGENYGYTF. V and J are TRBV3-1 (or the pseudogene TRBV3-2) and TRBJ1-2, with TRBD1 matching over 8 bases. Germline V gene sequence: CDR1 LGHDT, CDR2 YNNKEL (reference sequence). The CDR3 sequence is 17 residues long. Losses at the gene ends were 1 base for V and 2 bases for J; bases not matched to a gene: 9.

This rearrangement joins TRBV5-1 to TRBJ2-3; perhaps TRBD2 as D (7 bases). Trimming removed 3 bases from V and 5 bases from J, with 13 bases in between. Germline V gene sequence: CDR1 SGHRS, CDR2 YFSETQ. The CDR3 covers 14 residues. CDR3 amino acids: CASSWGGQRDTQYF. The CDR3 coding sequence is TGCGCCAGCAGCTGGGGGGGGCAGAGAGATACGCAGTATTTT. The whole variable domain, filled in from reference TRBV5-1 and TRBJ2-3, reads KAGVTQTPRYLIKTRGQQVTLSCSPISGHRSVSWYQQTPGQGLQFLFEYFSETQRNKGNFPGRFSGRQFSNSRSEMNVSTLELGDSALYLCASSWGGQRDTQYFGPGTRLTVL.

The CDR3 DNA reads TGTGCCAGCAGCTTAGCAGGGGGAGGCAATCAGCCCCAGCATTTT. Protein sequence: CASSLAGGGNQPQHF. The chain combines TRBV7-9 with TRBJ1-5; tentatively, D is TRBD1 (6 bases). Trimming removed 0 bases from V and 2 bases from J, with 8 bases in between. Germline CDR1 and CDR2: SEHNR and FQNEAQ (reference sequence). This CDR3 contains 15 residues.

This clone was recorded many times. The chain joins TRBV6-2 or TRBV6-3 to TRBJ1-2, with a tentative D call TRBD1 (5 bases). The ends were cut back, 0 bases at V and 6 bases at J, with 8 bases in the middle. The V gene's germline CDR1 is MNHEY and CDR2 SVGEGT. The CDR3 is 13 amino acids. DNA for the CDR3: TGTGCCAGCAGTTACTCGTGGGGGGATGGCTACACCTTC. Amino acid sequence: CASSYSWGDGYTF.

J is TRBJ2-7 and V is TRBV11-2, with TRBD2 identical over 13 bases. This CDR3 contains 15 residues. The germline V gene encodes CDR1 SGHAT and CDR2 FQNNGV. V shed 4 bases, J shed 4 bases, and the junction held 4 bases outside the gene matches. DNA for the CDR3: TGTGCCAGCAGCTACACTAGCGGGGGGGGTTACGAGCAGTACTTC. This translates into CASSYTSGGGYEQYF.

This clone was picked up a small number of times. This chain connects TRBV7-2 to TRBJ2-7; D might be TRBD1 (5 bases). The CDR3 totals 14 residues. The germline V and J ends were trimmed by 5 bases and 5 bases, with 16 bases remaining between them. Germline V gene data show CDR1 as SGHTA and CDR2 as FQGNSA. CDR3 bases: TGTGCCAGCAGCCCAGACGGACACCCCAACGAGCAGTACTTC. It specifies CASSPDGHPNEQYF.

This clone was observed once. V usage is TRBV6-5 and J usage is TRBJ1-5, with D unclear. Germline V gene data show CDR1 as MNHEY and CDR2 as SVGAGI. Deletions cut 4 bases from V and 2 bases from J, with 12 bases between. This CDR3 is 15 amino acids long. This CDR3 is CASSSTRGGNQPQHF. CDR3 sequence (DNA): TGTGCCAGCAGTTCAACCCGGGGTGGCAATCAGCCCCAGCATTTT.

This chain connects TRBV27 to TRBJ1-6, with 9 bases that match TRBD1. The CDR3 extends over 16 amino acids. Trimming took 4 bases from V and 7 from J; bases not matched to a gene: 8. Germline CDR1 MNHEY, CDR2 SMNVEV (reference sequence). CDR3 coding DNA: TGTGCCAGCAGTTCACCCGGGACAGGGTACAATTCACCCCTCCACTTT. It is translated as CASSSPGTGYNSPLHF.